This entry lists 10 T cell receptor beta chains sequenced from one sample in a study of blood T cell repertoires in COVID-19. TCRdb's table, derived via immunoSEQ multiplex PCR, lists solely in-frame clones and lacks some. The data show around 500,000 clones, 80% to 90% seen once. Sequencing was done on a sample of PBMCs or T cells enriched from blood (not recorded which). The receptors stem from an older woman who had recovered from COVID-19.

The chain carries TRBV7-9 and TRBJ2-5; D is uncertain. V lost 8 bases and J 2 bases, leaving 12 bases between the germline ends. The germline V gene has CDR1 SEHNR and CDR2 FQNEAQ (reference sequence). This CDR3 is built from 13 residues. CDR3 bases: TGTGCCAGCGGCAACCTTAAACAAGAGACCCAGTACTTC. It specifies CASGNLKQETQYF. Full variable domain (remainder filled in from reference TRBV7-9 and TRBJ2-5): DTGVSQNPRHKITKRGQNVTFRCDPISEHNRLYWYRQTLGQGPEFLTYFQNEAQLEKSRLLSDRFSAERPKGSFSTLEIQRTEQGDSAMYLCASGNLKQETQYFGPGTRLLVL.

Notes on this clone: Different DNA sequences within this sample yield the same CDR3. The chain employs TRBV5-1 and TRBJ2-3; 9 positions agree with TRBD1. V dropped 4 bases and J dropped 2; count of bases not matched to a gene: 5. CDR1 and CDR2 (germline): SGHRS, YFSETQ. This CDR3 has 15 residues. CDR3 DNA: TGCGCCAGCAGCCTCGGGACAGGGAACACAGATACGCAGTATTTT. Protein sequence: CASSLGTGNTDTQYF.

The chain's CDR3 is CASSLATANYGYTF. In DNA, the CDR3 is TGCGCCAGCAGCTTGGCCACAGCTAACTATGGCTACACCTTC. The chain joins TRBV5-1 to TRBJ1-2; D unresolved. Germline V gene data show CDR1 as SGHRS and CDR2 as YFSETQ. Between the trimmed V and J ends, which lost 0 bases and 0 bases, there was a span of 6 bases. This CDR3 contains 14 residues. Full variable domain (rest looked up from reference TRBV5-1 and TRBJ1-2): KAGVTQTPRYLIKTRGQQVTLSCSPISGHRSVSWYQQTPGQGLQFLFEYFSETQRNKGNFPGRFSGRQFSNSRSEMNVSTLELGDSALYLCASSLATANYGYTFGSGTRLTVV.

V usage is TRBV7-2 and J usage is TRBJ1-1; tentative D call: TRBD1 (5 bases). With 2 bases removed from V and 5 bases from J, the gap between germline ends came to 15 bases. This CDR3 spans 15 amino acids. Germline CDR1 is SGHTA and CDR2 is FQGNSA. CDR3 in DNA: TGTGCCAGCAGCTTAAGCCCAGGCGGGGGAACTGAAGCTTTCTTT. Encoded protein: CASSLSPGGGTEAFF.

V gene TRBV6-6 combines with J gene TRBJ1-1; D gene ambiguous. V lost 7 bases, J lost 3 bases, and 6 bases lay in between. Germline lookup yields CDR1 MNHNY and CDR2 SVGAGI (reference sequence). The CDR3 loop spans 11 amino acids. The CDR3 here is CASILHTEAFF. CDR3 coding DNA: TGTGCCAGCATCCTTCACACTGAAGCTTTCTTT.

The CDR3 DNA reads as TGTGCCAGCTCACCTGGGACAGCAACTAATGAAAAACTGTTTTTT. Its protein is CASSPGTATNEKLFF. The chain recombines TRBV18 with TRBJ1-4, with 7 bases lining up with TRBD1. The CDR3 loop spans 15 amino acids. V shed 3 bases, J shed 0 bases, and the junction held 1 base outside the gene matches. CDR1 is KGHSH, CDR2 LQKENI, per germline.

The chain combines TRBV5-1 with TRBJ2-3; TRBD2 matches at 12 bases. There are 17 residues in the CDR3. Trimming removed 4 bases from V and 7 bases from J; junction bases left unmatched: 13. CDR1 and CDR2 (germline): SGHRS, YFSETQ. The CDR3 DNA reads as TGCGCCAGCAGCATAGAGGTGACTAGCGGGGGAGGGAATACGCAGTATTTT. This encodes CASSIEVTSGGGNTQYF.

This clone was seen a single time. The chain carries TRBV3-1 (or the pseudogene TRBV3-2) and TRBJ1-4; D unclear. CDR3 length: 12 residues. Germline lookup yields CDR1 LGHDT and CDR2 YNNKEL (reference sequence). V shed 9 bases and J shed 5 bases, with 10 bases lying between them. The CDR3 loop is CASSVTNEKLFF. The DNA for the CDR3 is TGTGCCAGTAGTGTCACCAATGAAAAACTGTTTTTT.

The V call is TRBV27, the J call TRBJ2-7; 8 bases map to TRBD1. There are 16 residues in the CDR3. Germline V gene sequence: CDR1 MNHEY, CDR2 SMNVEV (reference sequence). V was clipped by 7 bases and J by 3 bases; unmatched bases: 14. This chain's CDR3 is CASIRYLRGRFYEQYF. CDR3 DNA sequence: TGTGCCAGCATAAGGTATCTCAGGGGGCGCTTCTACGAGCAGTACTTC.

The V call is TRBV27, the J call TRBJ1-5; 9 nucleotides match TRBD1. Germline CDR1 and CDR2: MNHEY and SMNVEV (reference sequence). The V segment lost 5 bases and the J segment 1 base; nucleotides outside the gene matches: 12. The CDR3 length is 18 residues. The DNA for the CDR3 is TGTGCCAGCAGTATGAGCCGGGACAGGGTAGCGAGCAATCAGCCCCAGCATTTT. It is translated as CASSMSRDRVASNQPQHF.